These 3 T cell receptor beta chains were all obtained from the same sample, sequenced in a study of blood T cell repertoires in COVID-19. Sequenced by immunoSEQ multiplex PCR; TCRdb stores in-frame clones only, minus some. The table shows roughly 110,000 clones, with more than 80% occurring only once. What was sequenced was peripheral blood. Receptors originate from a woman aged 60-75 years with COVID-19, enrolled during active disease.

The chain employs TRBV18 and TRBJ1-6, with 9 bases fitting TRBD1. Germline V CDR1 and CDR2: KGHSH, LQKENI. The CDR3 runs to 15 residues. V shed 1 base and J 9 bases; nucleotides not matched to a gene: 4. This CDR3 is CASSPLPGQGSPLHF. In DNA, the CDR3 is TGTGCCAGCTCACCACTGCCGGGACAGGGTTCACCCCTCCACTTT. Supplemented by reference TRBV18 and TRBJ1-6, the full variable domain reads NAGVMQNPRHLVRRRGQEARLRCSPMKGHSHVYWYRQLPEEGLKFMVYLQKENIIDESGMPKERFSAEFPKEGPSILRIQQVVRGDSAAYFCASSPLPGQGSPLHFGNGTRLTVT.

The chain has TRBV11-3 and TRBJ2-5; 15 bases are shared with TRBD2. CDR3 size: 16 residues. V dropped 3 bases and J dropped 5; count of bases not matched to a gene: 4. Germline values: CDR1 SGHNT, CDR2 YENEEA. The CDR3 reads CASSLGLAGGGETQYF. DNA for the CDR3: TGTGCCAGCAGCTTGGGACTAGCGGGGGGTGGGGAGACCCAGTACTTC. The full variable domain, its missing parts supplied by reference TRBV11-3 and TRBJ2-5, is EAGVVQSPRYKIIEKKQPVAFWCNPISGHNTLYWYLQNLGQGPELLIRYENEEAVDDSQLPKDRFSAERLKGVDSTLKIQPAELGDSAVYLCASSLGLAGGGETQYFGPGTRLLVL.

This clone was found a few times. This chain uses TRBV4-3 with TRBJ1-3; D unresolved. Trimming removed 0 bases from V and 1 base from J, with 7 bases in between. In germline, CDR1 is LGHNA, CDR2 YSLEER. The CDR3 is made up of 15 amino acids. CDR3 in amino acids: CASSQDPGSGNTIYF. The CDR3 DNA is TGCGCCAGCAGCCAAGATCCGGGATCTGGAAACACCATATATTTT.